The 11 T cell receptor beta chains in this list originate from one sample, sequenced in a study of T cell repertoires in cytomegalovirus infection (dated by TCRdb to about 2019). For sequencing, an Illumina HiSeq 1500 was employed. TCRdb reanalyzed the raw reads on its own, using fastp at Q25 for trimming and MiXCR for clone calling, and kept in-frame beta chains. Each record represents a unique CDR3 protein, reported with the most common genes and DNA among its rows. Within this sample are tens of thousands of distinct CDR3 sequences, with 20% to 25% of them counted one time only. Approximately 79% of the sample comes from the top ten. For these TCRs, the target antigens are not known. The material sequenced was PBMCs, sequenced either directly or after in vitro stimulation (not recorded which). The source of these receptors is a human donor in good health (CMV status not recorded). Some clones in this sample may be carry-over from other donors' samples.

The V call is TRBV4-1, the J call TRBJ2-7, with 11 bases fitting TRBD1. There are 16 residues in the CDR3. Germline V lookup: CDR1 MGHRA, CDR2 YSYEKL. The ends lost 0 bases at V and 3 bases at J; junction bases unmatched: 4. This CDR3 is CASSQERGQGVYEQYF. The CDR3 region has the DNA TGCGCCAGCAGCCAAGAAAGGGGACAGGGGGTCTACGAGCAGTACTTC.

This clonotype was counted only a few times. J is TRBJ1-4 and V is TRBV19, with D possibly TRBD1 on 5 matching bases. CDR1 LNHDA and CDR2 SQIVND come from the germline V gene (reference sequence). V was shortened by 5 bases and J by 10 bases, with 17 bases between the two germline ends. The CDR3 length is 14 residues. Here the CDR3 reads CASSPEGLMGKLFF. The DNA of the CDR3 is TGTGCCAGTAGTCCAGAGGGACTTATGGGAAAACTGTTTTTT.

The sample holds many counts of this clonotype. The V gene is TRBV7-2, the J gene TRBJ2-3, with 7 bases aligning to TRBD2. With 7 bases clipped from V and 1 base from J, the junction kept 8 bases outside the gene matches. Per the germline V gene, CDR1 is SGHTA and CDR2 is FQGNSA. The CDR3 sequence is 15 residues long. The CDR3 region has the DNA TGTGCCAGCAAAGTGGGGGGAGGGGGCACAGATACGCAGTATTTT. Its translation: CASKVGGGGTDTQYF.

This chain uses TRBV7-9 with TRBJ2-1; maybe TRBD1 (5 bases). The V gene's germline CDR1 is SEHNR and CDR2 FQNEAQ (reference sequence). The ends were cut back, 5 bases at V and 7 bases at J, with 9 bases in the middle. This CDR3 has 12 amino acids. The CDR3 protein is CASSIRVNEQFF. CDR3 bases: TGTGCCAGCAGCATCAGGGTTAATGAGCAGTTCTTC.

Worth noting for this clonotype: Just one base apart from a much larger clone, this may be a read error. This sequence joins TRBV7-2 and TRBJ1-5; D is possibly TRBD1 (5 bases). V was trimmed by 8 bases and J by 1 base, leaving 15 bases between them. Per germline, CDR1 SGHTA and CDR2 FQGNSA. The CDR3 is 15 amino acids. CDR3 in amino acids: CASGPTGQSNQPQHF. Written as DNA, the CDR3 is TGTGCCAGCGGCCCTACAGGTCAGAGCAATCAGCCCCAGCATTTT.

The chain combines TRBV11-1 with TRBJ2-5; 8 nucleotides align to TRBD2. The CDR3 covers 14 residues. The germline CDR1 and CDR2 sequences are SGHAT and FQDESV (reference sequence). V lost 4 bases to trimming and J lost 2 bases; unmatched junction nucleotides: 3. The CDR3 reads CASSSTSGQETQYF. Here the CDR3 DNA reads TGTGCCAGCAGCTCAACTAGCGGTCAAGAGACCCAGTACTTC.

The chain combines TRBV7-2 with TRBJ1-1; D is uncertain. In germline, CDR1 is SGHTA, CDR2 FQGNSA. CDR3 size: 13 residues. V was trimmed by 5 bases and J by 5 bases, leaving 12 bases between them. The CDR3 DNA reads as TGTGCCAGCAGCGTTACAGTGAGGACTGAAGCTTTCTTT. Translated, it gives CASSVTVRTEAFF.

This clonotype came up many times. This chain connects TRBV7-9 to TRBJ2-7; D ambiguous. CDR1 SEHNR and CDR2 FQNEAQ come from the germline V gene (reference sequence). The V and J ends lost 6 bases and 6 bases respectively, with 15 bases between them. The CDR3 has 13 residues. This chain's CDR3 is CASSLTAVSEQYF. The CDR3, as DNA: TGTGCCAGCAGTTTAACGGCAGTTAGCGAGCAGTACTTC.

The chain has TRBV6-2 or TRBV6-3 and TRBJ1-1; D is unresolved. Germline CDR1 and CDR2: MNHEY and SVGEGT. This CDR3 comprises 14 residues. The V end lost 5 bases, the J end lost 10 bases, and 20 bases lay between the germline ends. For the CDR3, the DNA is TGTGCCAGCAGTCGAGCCACCCTGAGTTCGGGAGCTTTCTTT. This translates into CASSRATLSSGAFF.

This clonotype has just a few counts. V gene TRBV2 combines with J gene TRBJ1-6; 7 bases line up with TRBD1. Trimming took 3 bases from V and 9 from J; bases not matched to a gene: 5. Germline V gives CDR1 SNHLY, CDR2 FYNNEI. CDR3 length: 14 amino acids. In nucleotides, the CDR3 is TGTGCCAGCAGTGATCAGGGGGGGAGTTCACCCCTCCACTTT. Translation gives CASSDQGGSSPLHF. Supplemented by reference TRBV2 and TRBJ1-6, the full variable domain reads EPEVTQTPSHQVTQMGQEVILRCVPISNHLYFYWYRQILGQKVEFLVSFYNNEISEKSEIFDDQFSVERPDGSNFTLKIRSTKLEDSAMYFCASSDQGGSSPLHFGNGTRLTVT.

CDR3 DNA sequence: TGTGCCAGCAGTCGCCCACAAAGTCGGAGCACAGATACGCAGTATTTT. Amino acid sequence: CASSRPQSRSTDTQYF. This rearrangement joins TRBV6-2 or TRBV6-3 to TRBJ2-3; D unresolved. Germline V gene lookup returns CDR1 MNHEY and CDR2 SVGEGT. Trimming took 5 bases from V and 0 from J, leaving 15 bases between them. The CDR3 has 16 amino acids.